One T cell receptor beta chain is described in this entry. Its matching antigen is unknown. The data are from a study of cytomegalovirus exposure and HLA in healthy donors. Profiling relied on immunoSEQ multiplex PCR, and the TCRdb table lists in-frame clones only, not all of them. The sample records around 93,000 clones, 75% to 90% being singletons. Notes on the study in general: Cytomegalovirus association was assigned to more than 150 TCR beta chains. As was reported, the classifier diagnosed cytomegalovirus status with high specificity and sensitivity. While the bulk of TCR sequences proved rare, some public TCRs turned up in many donors. That first-cohort TCR clusters tended to co-occur in the 95 to 150 validation repertoires was found in a later analysis.

This CDR3 is 12 amino acids long. Trimming took off 1 base at V and 4 bases at J, with 4 bases between the two ends. Germline lookup yields CDR1 SGHRS and CDR2 YFSETQ. Sequencing used PBMCs. The receptor comes from a man in his late teens or twenties in good health and CMV-seropositive. V is TRBV5-1 and J is TRBJ2-3; D is ambiguous. The CDR3 sequence: CASSLFSDTQYF. The DNA for the CDR3 is TGCGCCAGCAGCTTGTTCTCAGATACGCAGTATTTT.